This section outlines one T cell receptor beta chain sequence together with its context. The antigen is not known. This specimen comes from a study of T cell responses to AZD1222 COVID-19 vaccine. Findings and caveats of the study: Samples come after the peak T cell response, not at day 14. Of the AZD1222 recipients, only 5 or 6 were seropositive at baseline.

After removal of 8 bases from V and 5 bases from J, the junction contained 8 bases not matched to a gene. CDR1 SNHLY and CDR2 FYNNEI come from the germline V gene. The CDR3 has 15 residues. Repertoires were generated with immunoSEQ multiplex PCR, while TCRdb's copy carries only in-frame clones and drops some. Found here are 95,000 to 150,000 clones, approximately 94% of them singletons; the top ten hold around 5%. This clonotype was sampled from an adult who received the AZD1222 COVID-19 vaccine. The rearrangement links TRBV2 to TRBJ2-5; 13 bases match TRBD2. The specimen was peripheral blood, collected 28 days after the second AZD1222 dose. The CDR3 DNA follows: TGTGCCAGCTCTAGGACTAGCGGGAGTGGGGAGACCCAGTACTTC. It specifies CASSRTSGSGETQYF.